This TCR beta chain came from a study of Ad26.COV2.S vaccination and SARS-CoV-2 variants. Study context: Once or twice, 56 days apart, Ad26.COV2.S was delivered intramuscularly.

The repertoire was sequenced with immunoSEQ multiplex PCR; TCRdb's copy has only in-frame clones and lacks some. This table has a few hundred thousand clones, 83% appearing once. This CDR3 is 15 amino acids long. The J segment lost 9 bases and the V segment lost 5 bases, leaving 13 bases of the junction unmatched. Germline CDR1 is MNHEY and CDR2 is SVGEGT. Specified treatment: roughly 18 received Ad26.COV2.S at low or high dose, single or two shots; about 5 received placebo; per-sample allocation not given. Vaccine and placebo recipients were sampled on day 63 after the first injection. This receptor was obtained from a person between 18 and 59 years old who received the Ad26.COV2.S COVID-19 vaccine or a placebo. The rearrangement links TRBV6-2 or TRBV6-3 to TRBJ1-2, with 9 bases matching TRBD1. Sequenced here: peripheral blood, sampled in a trial of Ad26.COV2.S vaccine versus placebo. The CDR3 bases are TGTGCCAGCAGTGACCCTACCGGGACAGGGACGAGCTACACCTTC. This sequence encodes CASSDPTGTGTSYTF.